These 11 T cell receptor beta chains came from one sample sequenced in a study of T cells after posttransplantation cyclophosphamide. Some clones are missing from TCRdb's copy, which holds only in-frame ones; the method was immunoSEQ multiplex PCR. The top ten hold more than 0.15% of the sample, which has tens of thousands of clones, approximately 98% seen once. Cells defined as naive were viable CD3+CD4+ or CD3+CD8+ and CCR7+CD45RA+CD45RO-CD95-CD27+CD28+. Sequenced input: naive CD4+ T cells sorted from PBMCs. The receptor set was obtained from a man aged 35 to 55 in good health, CMV-negative, and a related stem cell transplant donor.

V usage is TRBV28 and J usage is TRBJ1-2; possible D gene TRBD1, 6 bases. V lost 8 bases and J 6 bases, leaving 16 bases between the germline ends. This CDR3 has 13 residues. CDR1 and CDR2 (germline): MDHEN, SYDVKM. The CDR3 sequence is CASWGGQEDGYTF. Written as DNA, the CDR3 is TGTGCCAGCTGGGGGGGGCAAGAAGATGGCTACACCTTC.

This sequence joins TRBV11-3 and TRBJ2-1; 7 bases align to TRBD1. Germline V gives CDR1 SGHNT, CDR2 YENEEA. The ends lost 5 bases at V and 4 bases at J; junction bases unmatched: 5. CDR3 length equals 14 residues. CDR3 loop: CASSPGGDYNEQFF. For the CDR3, the DNA is TGTGCCAGCAGCCCAGGGGGAGATTACAATGAGCAGTTCTTC.

The chain couples TRBV2 to TRBJ1-5; D remains ambiguous. The germline V and J ends were trimmed by 5 bases and 5 bases, with 13 bases remaining between them. The CDR3 has 14 amino acids. Germline CDR1 and CDR2: SNHLY and FYNNEI. The CDR3 loop reads CASSQEANYQPQHF. The CDR3 nucleotides read TGTGCCAGCAGTCAGGAGGCAAACTATCAGCCCCAGCATTTT.

This sequence joins TRBV19 and TRBJ1-5; 7 nucleotides agree with TRBD1. This CDR3 contains 16 residues. Germline V gives CDR1 LNHDA, CDR2 SQIVND (reference sequence). Trimming took 4 bases from V and 7 from J; bases not matched to a gene: 13. CDR3 in amino acids: CASSTQDRSAGQPQHF. CDR3 nucleotide sequence: TGTGCCAGTAGTACCCAGGACAGGTCGGCGGGCCAGCCCCAGCATTTT.

This chain joins TRBV27 and TRBJ1-2, with D possibly being TRBD1 (6 bases). Trimming took off 3 bases at V and 4 bases at J, with 18 bases between the two ends. The CDR3 contains 16 residues. Germline values: CDR1 MNHEY, CDR2 SMNVEV (reference sequence). The CDR3 here is CASSFHRGQRLYGYTF. As DNA, the CDR3 is TGTGCCAGCAGTTTCCATAGGGGACAACGTCTCTATGGCTACACCTTC.

The V and J genes are TRBV9 and TRBJ2-3; TRBD2 matches at 7 bases. The V segment lost 3 bases and the J segment 9 bases; nucleotides outside the gene matches: 25. Germline CDR1 and CDR2: SGDLS and YYNGEE. The CDR3 has 19 amino acids. The CDR3 reads CASSARRWEGSLGGSTQYF. In DNA form, the CDR3 reads TGTGCCAGCAGCGCGCGGAGGTGGGAGGGCTCGCTCGGCGGATCAACGCAGTATTTT.

This chain joins TRBV11-1 and TRBJ2-1; 9 bases align to TRBD2. V was clipped by 7 bases and J by 6 bases; unmatched bases: 16. The germline CDR1 and CDR2 sequences are SGHAT and FQDESV (reference sequence). CDR3 length: 17 amino acids. The CDR3 region is CASTRGGELAGINEQFF. CDR3 sequence (DNA): TGTGCCAGCACTCGGGGGGGGGAACTAGCGGGCATCAATGAGCAGTTCTTC. Full variable domain (missing parts from reference TRBV11-1 and TRBJ2-1): EAEVAQSPRYKITEKSQAVAFWCDPISGHATLYWYRQILGQGPELLVQFQDESVVDDSQLPKDRFSAERLKGVDSTLKIQPAELGDSAMYLCASTRGGELAGINEQFFGPGTRLTVL.

V and J are TRBV10-1 and TRBJ2-7; 11 bases agree with TRBD1. V shed 2 bases and J 6 bases; nucleotides not matched to a gene: 9. Germline loops: CDR1 WNHNN, CDR2 SYGVQD (reference sequence). This CDR3 has 16 amino acids. This CDR3 reads CASSEVRDRGAGEQYF. CDR3 in DNA: TGCGCCAGCAGTGAGGTGAGGGACAGGGGGGCAGGCGAGCAGTACTTC.

This chain connects TRBV6-5 to TRBJ1-4; 8 bases line up with TRBD1. Germline-derived CDR1 and CDR2 are MNHEY and SVGAGI. J gave up 4 bases and V 2 bases, and 3 bases lay outside the gene matches. The CDR3 length is 15 residues. CDR3 coding DNA: TGTGCCAGCAGTTACCGGGGACAGGTTAATGAAAAACTGTTTTTT. Its translation is CASSYRGQVNEKLFF.

This chain connects TRBV10-2 to TRBJ2-1; possibly TRBD1 for D (6 bases). Germline assignment: CDR1 WSHSY and CDR2 SAAADI. The CDR3 is 14 amino acids. The V end lost 6 bases, the J end lost 0 bases, and 9 bases lay between the germline ends. CDR3 loop: CASSIGGSYNEQFF. As DNA, the CDR3 is TGCGCCAGCAGCATAGGGGGCTCCTACAATGAGCAGTTCTTC.

The chain combines TRBV10-3 with TRBJ1-1; D might be TRBD1 (6 bases). The CDR3 runs 15 residues. Germline loops: CDR1 ENHRY, CDR2 SYGVKD. Trimming took off 3 bases at V and 0 bases at J, with 11 bases between the two ends. The CDR3 loop is CAISEGGGMNTEAFF. The CDR3 coding sequence is TGTGCCATCAGTGAAGGGGGGGGGATGAACACTGAAGCTTTCTTT.